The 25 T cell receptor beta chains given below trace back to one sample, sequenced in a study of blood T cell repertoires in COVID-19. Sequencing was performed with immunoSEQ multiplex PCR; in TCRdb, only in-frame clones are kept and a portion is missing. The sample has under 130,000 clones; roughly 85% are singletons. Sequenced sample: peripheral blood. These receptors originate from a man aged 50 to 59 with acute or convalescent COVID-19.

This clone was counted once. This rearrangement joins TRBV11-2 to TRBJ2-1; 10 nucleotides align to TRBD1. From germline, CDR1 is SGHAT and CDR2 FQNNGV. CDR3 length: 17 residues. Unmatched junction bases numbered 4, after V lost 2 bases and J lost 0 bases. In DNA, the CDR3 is TGTGCCAGCAGCTTAAGACAGGGGGCCAGCTCCTACAATGAGCAGTTCTTC. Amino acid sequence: CASSLRQGASSYNEQFF.

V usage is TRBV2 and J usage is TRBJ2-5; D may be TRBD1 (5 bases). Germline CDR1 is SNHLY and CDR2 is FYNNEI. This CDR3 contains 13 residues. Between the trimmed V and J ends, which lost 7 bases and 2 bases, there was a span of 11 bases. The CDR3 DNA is TGTGCCAGCATAAGGGGCAGACAAGAGACCCAGTACTTC. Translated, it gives CASIRGRQETQYF.

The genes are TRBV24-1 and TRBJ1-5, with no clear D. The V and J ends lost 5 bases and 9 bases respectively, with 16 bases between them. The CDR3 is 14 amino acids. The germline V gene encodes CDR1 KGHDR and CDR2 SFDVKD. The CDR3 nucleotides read TGTGCCACCAGTGTTGGTCGGGGTGGAGGGCCCCAGCATTTT. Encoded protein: CATSVGRGGGPQHF.

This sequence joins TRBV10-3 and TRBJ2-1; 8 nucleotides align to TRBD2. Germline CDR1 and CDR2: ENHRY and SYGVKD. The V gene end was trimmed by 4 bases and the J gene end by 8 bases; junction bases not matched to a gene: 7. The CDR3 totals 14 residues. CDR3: CAISVRGGRDEQFF. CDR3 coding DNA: TGTGCCATCAGTGTACGGGGGGGACGAGATGAGCAGTTCTTC.

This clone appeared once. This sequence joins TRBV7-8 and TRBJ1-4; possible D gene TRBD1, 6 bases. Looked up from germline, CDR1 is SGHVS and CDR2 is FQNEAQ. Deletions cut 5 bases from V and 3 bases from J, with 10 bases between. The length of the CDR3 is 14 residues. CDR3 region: CASSPRTANEKLFF. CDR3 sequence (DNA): TGTGCCAGCAGCCCTCGGACAGCTAATGAAAAACTGTTTTTT.

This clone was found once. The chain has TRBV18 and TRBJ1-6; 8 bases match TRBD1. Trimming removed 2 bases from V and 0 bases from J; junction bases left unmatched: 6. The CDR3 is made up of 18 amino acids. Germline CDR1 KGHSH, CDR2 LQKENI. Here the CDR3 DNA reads TGTGCCAGCTCACCAGGGGGACAGGTTTCCTCCTATAATTCACCCCTCCACTTT. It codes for CASSPGGQVSSYNSPLHF. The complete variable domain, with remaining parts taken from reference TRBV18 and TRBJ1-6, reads NAGVMQNPRHLVRRRGQEARLRCSPMKGHSHVYWYRQLPEEGLKFMVYLQKENIIDESGMPKERFSAEFPKEGPSILRIQQVVRGDSAAYFCASSPGGQVSSYNSPLHFGNGTRLTVT.

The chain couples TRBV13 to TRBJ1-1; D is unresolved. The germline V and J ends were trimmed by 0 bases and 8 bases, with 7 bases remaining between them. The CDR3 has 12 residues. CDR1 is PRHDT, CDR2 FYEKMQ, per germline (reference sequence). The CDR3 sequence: CASSLGTREAFF. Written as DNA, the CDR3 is TGTGCCAGCAGCTTAGGGACAAGGGAAGCTTTCTTT.

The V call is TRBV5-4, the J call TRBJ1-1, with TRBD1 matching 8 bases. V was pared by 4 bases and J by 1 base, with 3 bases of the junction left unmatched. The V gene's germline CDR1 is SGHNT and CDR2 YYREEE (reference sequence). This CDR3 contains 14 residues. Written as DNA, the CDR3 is TGTGCCAGCAGCCGACAGGGGACGAACACTGAAGCTTTCTTT. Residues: CASSRQGTNTEAFF.

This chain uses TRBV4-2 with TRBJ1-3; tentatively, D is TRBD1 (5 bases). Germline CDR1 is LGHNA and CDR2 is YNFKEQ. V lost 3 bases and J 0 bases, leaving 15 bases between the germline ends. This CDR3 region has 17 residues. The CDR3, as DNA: TGTGCCAGCAGCCAGGGGGGACTCTTTATCTCTGGAAACACCATATATTTT. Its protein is CASSQGGLFISGNTIYF.

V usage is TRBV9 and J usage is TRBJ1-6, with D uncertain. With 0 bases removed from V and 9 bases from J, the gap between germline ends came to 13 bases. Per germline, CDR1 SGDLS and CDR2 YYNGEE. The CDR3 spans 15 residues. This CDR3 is CASSVGTGGGSPLHF. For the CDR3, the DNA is TGTGCCAGCAGCGTAGGGACCGGAGGTGGTTCACCCCTCCACTTT.

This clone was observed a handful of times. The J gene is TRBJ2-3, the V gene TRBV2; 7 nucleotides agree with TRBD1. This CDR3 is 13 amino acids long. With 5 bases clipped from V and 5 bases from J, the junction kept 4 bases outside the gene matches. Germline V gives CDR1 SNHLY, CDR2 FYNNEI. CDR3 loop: CASSLSGGDTQYF. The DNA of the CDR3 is TGTGCCAGCAGTCTATCAGGGGGAGATACGCAGTATTTT.

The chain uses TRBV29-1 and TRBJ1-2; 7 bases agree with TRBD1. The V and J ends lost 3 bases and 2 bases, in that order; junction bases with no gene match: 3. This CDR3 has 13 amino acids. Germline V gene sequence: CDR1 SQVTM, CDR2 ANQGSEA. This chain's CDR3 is CSVEHRGNYGYTF. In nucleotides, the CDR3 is TGCAGCGTTGAGCACAGGGGAAACTATGGCTACACCTTC.

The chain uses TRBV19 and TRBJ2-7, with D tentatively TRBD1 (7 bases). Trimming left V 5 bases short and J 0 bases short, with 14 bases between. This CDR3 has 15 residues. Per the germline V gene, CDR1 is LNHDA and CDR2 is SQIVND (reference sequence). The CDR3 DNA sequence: TGTGCCAGTAGTTATCGGCAGGGGGGCTCCTACGAGCAGTACTTC. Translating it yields CASSYRQGGSYEQYF.

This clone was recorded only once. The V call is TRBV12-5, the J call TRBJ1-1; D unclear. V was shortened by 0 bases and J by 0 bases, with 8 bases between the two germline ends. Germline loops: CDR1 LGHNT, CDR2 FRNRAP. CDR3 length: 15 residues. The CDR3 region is CASGLVLNMNTEAFF. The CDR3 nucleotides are TGTGCTAGTGGTTTGGTTTTGAACATGAACACTGAAGCTTTCTTT.

CDR3 protein: CASSPGRVRTEAFF. In DNA form, the CDR3 reads TGTGCCAGCAGCCCCGGTCGGGTCCGCACTGAAGCTTTCTTT. V and J are TRBV7-9 and TRBJ1-1, with D uncertain. The CDR3 covers 14 residues. Germline V gives CDR1 SEHNR, CDR2 FQNEAQ (reference sequence). V was clipped by 5 bases and J by 4 bases, with 14 bases between them.

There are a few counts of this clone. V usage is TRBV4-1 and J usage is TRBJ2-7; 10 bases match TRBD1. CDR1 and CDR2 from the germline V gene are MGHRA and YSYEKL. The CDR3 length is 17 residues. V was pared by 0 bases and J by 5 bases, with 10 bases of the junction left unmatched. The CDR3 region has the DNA TGCGCCAGCAGCCAAGATTCGGGGCGGGACAGGGGCCACGAGCAGTACTTC. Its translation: CASSQDSGRDRGHEQYF.

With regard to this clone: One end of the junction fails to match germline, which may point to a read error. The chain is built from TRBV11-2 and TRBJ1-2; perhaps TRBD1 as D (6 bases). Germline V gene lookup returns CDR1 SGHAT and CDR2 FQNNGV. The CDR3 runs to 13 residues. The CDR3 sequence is CASSSGQNSGYTF. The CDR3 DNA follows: TGTGCCAGCAGCTCCGGACAGAACTCTGGCTACACCTTC. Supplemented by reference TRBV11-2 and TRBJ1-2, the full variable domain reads EAGVAQSPRYKIIEKRQSVAFWCNPISGHATLYWYQQILGQGPKLLIQFQNNGVVDDSQLPKDRFSAERLKGVDSTLKIQPAKLEDSAVYLCASSSGQNSGYTFGSGTRLTVV.

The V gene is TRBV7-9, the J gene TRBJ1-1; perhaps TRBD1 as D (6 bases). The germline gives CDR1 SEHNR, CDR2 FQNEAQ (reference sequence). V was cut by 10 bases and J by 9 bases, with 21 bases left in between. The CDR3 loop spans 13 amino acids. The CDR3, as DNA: TGTGCCATCCGGTTAGGGGGGAGGGTTAAAGCTTTCTTT. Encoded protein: CAIRLGGRVKAFF.

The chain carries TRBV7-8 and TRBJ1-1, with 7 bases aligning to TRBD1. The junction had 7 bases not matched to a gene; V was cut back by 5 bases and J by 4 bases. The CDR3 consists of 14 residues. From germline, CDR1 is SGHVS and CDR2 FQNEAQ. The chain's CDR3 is CASSVQGIGTEAFF. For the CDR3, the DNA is TGTGCCAGCAGCGTACAGGGGATAGGCACTGAAGCTTTCTTT.

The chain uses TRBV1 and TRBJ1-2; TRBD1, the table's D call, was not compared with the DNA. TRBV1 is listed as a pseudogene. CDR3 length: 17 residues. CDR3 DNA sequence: TGCACCAGCAGCCCGCACTGGGACAGGGGGCGCGACTATGGCTACACCTTC. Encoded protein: CTSSPHWDRGRDYGYTF.

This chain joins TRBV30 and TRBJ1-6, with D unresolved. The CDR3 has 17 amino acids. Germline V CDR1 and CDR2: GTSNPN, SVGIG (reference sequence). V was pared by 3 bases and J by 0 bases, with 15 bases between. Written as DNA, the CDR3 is TGTGCCTGGAGAAGAACGGTCCGAAGCTCCTATAATTCACCCCTCCACTTT. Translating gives CAWRRTVRSSYNSPLHF. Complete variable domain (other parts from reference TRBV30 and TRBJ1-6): SQTIHQWPATLVQPVGSPLSLECTVEGTSNPNLYWYRQAAGRGLQLLFYSVGIGQISSEVPQNLSASRPQDRQFILSSKKLLLSDSGFYLCAWRRTVRSSYNSPLHFGNGTRLTVT.

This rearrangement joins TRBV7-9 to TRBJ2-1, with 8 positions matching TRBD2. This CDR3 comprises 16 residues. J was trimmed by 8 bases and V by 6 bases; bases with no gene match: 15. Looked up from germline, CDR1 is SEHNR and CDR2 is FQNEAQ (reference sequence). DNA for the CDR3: TGTGCCAGCAGTTCTAGATCTGGGGGACTAGAGGATGAGCAGTTCTTC. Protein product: CASSSRSGGLEDEQFF.

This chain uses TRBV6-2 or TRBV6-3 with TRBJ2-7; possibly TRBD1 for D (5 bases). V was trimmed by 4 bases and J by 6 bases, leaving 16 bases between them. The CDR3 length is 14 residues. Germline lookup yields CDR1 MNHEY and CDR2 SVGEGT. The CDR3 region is CASSSGQGAGEQYF. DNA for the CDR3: TGTGCCAGCAGTTCCGGCCAGGGCGCTGGCGAGCAGTACTTC.

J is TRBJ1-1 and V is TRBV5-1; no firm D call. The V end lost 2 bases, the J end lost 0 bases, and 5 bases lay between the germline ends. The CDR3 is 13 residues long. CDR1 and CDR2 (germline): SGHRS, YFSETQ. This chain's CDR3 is CASSFSLNTEAFF. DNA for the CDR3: TGCGCCAGCAGCTTTTCGTTGAACACTGAAGCTTTCTTT.

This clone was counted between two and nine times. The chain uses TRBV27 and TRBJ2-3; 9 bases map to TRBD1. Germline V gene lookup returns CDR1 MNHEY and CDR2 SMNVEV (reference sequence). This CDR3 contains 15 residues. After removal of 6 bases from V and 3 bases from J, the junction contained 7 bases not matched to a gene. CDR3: CASSPGQGATDTQYF. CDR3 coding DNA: TGTGCCAGCAGCCCGGGACAGGGAGCAACAGATACGCAGTATTTT.